The T cell receptor (beta chain) under discussion was sequenced for a study of vaccination and CD4 T cells after COVID-19. Study-level information: Vaccination of participants consisted of two doses of either BNT162b2 or mRNA-1273 vaccine. Samples after vaccination came a median 72 days past dose two, ranging 14 to 241. Cultures acting as controls obtained a CEFX pool, an HIV-1 Nef pool, or no peptide. Study-level findings and limits: It was observed that, in convalescent patients, a median around 85% of reactive clones arose only post-vaccination.

Sequencing of cultured CD4+ T cell DNA used the Oncomine TCR Beta short-read assay. TCRdb independently ran MiXCR on the PCR reads; one entry per CDR3 protein. The table shows about 21,000 distinct CDR3 sequences, with under 55% occurring only once. Points on this clonotype: Its cognate antigen is unknown.

Indicated treatment: 10-day PBMC culture with coronavirus spike peptide pools or control peptides (ViraFEST assay). The origin of this receptor is a human donor who had recovered from COVID-19. The material sequenced was CD4+ T cells from blood, cultured in vitro.

The CDR3 reads CSARDRTGSYEQYF. The CDR3 region has the DNA TGCAGTGCTAGAGACCGGACAGGTTCATACGAGCAGTACTTC. The rearrangement uses TRBV20-1 and TRBJ2-1; TRBD1 aligns across 7 bases. Near its end, the DNA agrees better with TRBJ2-7, so the J call may be wrong. The CDR3 consists of 14 residues. In germline, CDR1 is DFQATT, CDR2 SNEGSKA (reference sequence).